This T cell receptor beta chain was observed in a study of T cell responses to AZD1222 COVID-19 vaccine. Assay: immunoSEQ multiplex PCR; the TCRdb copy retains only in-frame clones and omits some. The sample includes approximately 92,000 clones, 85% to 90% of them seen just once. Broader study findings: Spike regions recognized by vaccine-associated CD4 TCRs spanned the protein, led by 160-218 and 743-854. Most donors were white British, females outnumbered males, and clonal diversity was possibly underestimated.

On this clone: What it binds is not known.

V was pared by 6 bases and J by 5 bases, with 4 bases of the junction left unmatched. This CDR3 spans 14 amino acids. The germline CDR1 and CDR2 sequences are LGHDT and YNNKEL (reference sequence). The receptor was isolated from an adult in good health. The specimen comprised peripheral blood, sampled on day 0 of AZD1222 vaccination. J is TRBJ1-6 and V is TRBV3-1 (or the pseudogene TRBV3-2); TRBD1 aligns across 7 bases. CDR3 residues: CASSPGQNNSPLHF. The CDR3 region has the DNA TGTGCCAGCAGTCCGGGACAGAATAATTCACCCCTCCACTTT.